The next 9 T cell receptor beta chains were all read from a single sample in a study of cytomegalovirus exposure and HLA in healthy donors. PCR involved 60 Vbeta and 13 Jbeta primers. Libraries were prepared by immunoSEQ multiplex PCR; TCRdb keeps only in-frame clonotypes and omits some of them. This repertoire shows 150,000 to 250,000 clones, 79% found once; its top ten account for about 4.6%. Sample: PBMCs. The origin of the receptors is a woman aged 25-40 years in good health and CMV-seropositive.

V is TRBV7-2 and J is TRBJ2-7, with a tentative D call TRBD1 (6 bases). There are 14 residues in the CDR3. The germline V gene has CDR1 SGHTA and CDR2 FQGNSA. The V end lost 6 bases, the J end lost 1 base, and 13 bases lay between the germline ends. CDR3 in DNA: TGTGCCAGCAGGAAATCAGGGGAATCCTACGAGCAGTACTTC. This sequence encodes CASRKSGESYEQYF.

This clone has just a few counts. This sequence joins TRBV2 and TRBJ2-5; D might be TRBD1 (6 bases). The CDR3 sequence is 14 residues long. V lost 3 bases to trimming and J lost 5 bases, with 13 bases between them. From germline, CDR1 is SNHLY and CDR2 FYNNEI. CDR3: CASSDRGGRETQYF. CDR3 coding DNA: TGTGCCAGCAGTGATAGAGGGGGAAGGGAGACCCAGTACTTC. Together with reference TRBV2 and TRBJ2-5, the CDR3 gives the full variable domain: EPEVTQTPSHQVTQMGQEVILRCVPISNHLYFYWYRQILGQKVEFLVSFYNNEISEKSEIFDDQFSVERPDGSNFTLKIRSTKLEDSAMYFCASSDRGGRETQYFGPGTRLLVL.

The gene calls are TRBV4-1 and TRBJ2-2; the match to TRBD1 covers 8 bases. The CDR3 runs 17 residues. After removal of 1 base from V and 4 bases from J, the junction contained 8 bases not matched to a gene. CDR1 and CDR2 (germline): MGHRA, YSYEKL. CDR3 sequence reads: CASSQGAGTGLTGELFF. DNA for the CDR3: TGCGCCAGCAGCCAAGGTGCGGGGACAGGCCTCACCGGGGAGCTGTTTTTT.

The CDR3 spells CASSRLLNTEAFF. The CDR3 nucleotides read TGTGCCAGCAGTCGACTTTTGAACACTGAAGCTTTCTTT. The rearrangement links TRBV9 to TRBJ1-1; no reliable D call. Germline CDR1 SGDLS, CDR2 YYNGEE. The CDR3 loop spans 13 amino acids. V lost 5 bases, J lost 0 bases, and 8 bases lay in between.

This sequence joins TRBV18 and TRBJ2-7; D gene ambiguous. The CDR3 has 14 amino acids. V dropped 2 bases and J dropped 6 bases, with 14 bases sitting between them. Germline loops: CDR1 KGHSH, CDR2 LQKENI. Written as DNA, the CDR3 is TGTGCCAGCTCACCAAGCAGACGAGGTTCCGAGCAGTACTTC. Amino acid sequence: CASSPSRRGSEQYF.

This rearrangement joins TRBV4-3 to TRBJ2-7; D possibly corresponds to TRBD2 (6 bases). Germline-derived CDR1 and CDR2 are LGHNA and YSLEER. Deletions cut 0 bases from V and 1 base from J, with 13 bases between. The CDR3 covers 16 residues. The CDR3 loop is CASSQDLGGTSYEQYF. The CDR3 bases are TGCGCCAGCAGCCAAGATCTCGGCGGGACTTCCTACGAGCAGTACTTC.

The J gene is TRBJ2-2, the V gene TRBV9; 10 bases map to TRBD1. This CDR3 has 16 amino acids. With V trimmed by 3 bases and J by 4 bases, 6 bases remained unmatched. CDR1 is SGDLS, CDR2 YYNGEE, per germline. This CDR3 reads CASSALDRGSTGELFF. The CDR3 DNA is TGTGCCAGCAGCGCCTTGGACAGGGGGTCCACCGGGGAGCTGTTTTTT.

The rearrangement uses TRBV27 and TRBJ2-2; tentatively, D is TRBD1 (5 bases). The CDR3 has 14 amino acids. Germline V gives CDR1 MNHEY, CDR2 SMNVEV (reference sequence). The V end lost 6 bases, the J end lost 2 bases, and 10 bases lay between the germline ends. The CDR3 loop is CASRSWGNTGELFF. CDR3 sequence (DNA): TGTGCCAGCAGAAGTTGGGGCAACACCGGGGAGCTGTTTTTT.

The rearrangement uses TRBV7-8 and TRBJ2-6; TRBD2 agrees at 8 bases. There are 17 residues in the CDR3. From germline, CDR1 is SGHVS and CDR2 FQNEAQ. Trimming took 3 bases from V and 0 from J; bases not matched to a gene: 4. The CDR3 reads CASSFAGGSSGANVLTF. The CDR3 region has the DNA TGTGCCAGCAGCTTTGCGGGGGGCAGCTCTGGGGCCAACGTCCTGACTTTC.